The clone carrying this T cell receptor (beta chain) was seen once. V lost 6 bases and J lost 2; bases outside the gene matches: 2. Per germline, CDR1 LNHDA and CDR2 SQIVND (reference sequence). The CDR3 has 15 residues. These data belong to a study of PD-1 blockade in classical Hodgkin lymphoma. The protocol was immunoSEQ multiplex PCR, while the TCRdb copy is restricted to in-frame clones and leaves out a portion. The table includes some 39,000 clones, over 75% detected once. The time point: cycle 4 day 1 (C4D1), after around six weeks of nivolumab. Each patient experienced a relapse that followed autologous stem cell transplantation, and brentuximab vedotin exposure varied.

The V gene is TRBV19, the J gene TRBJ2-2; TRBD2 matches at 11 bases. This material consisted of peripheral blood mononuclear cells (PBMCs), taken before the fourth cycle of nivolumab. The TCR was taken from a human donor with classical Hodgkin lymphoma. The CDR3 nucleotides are TGTGCCAGTAGGGGACTAGCGGTAAACACCGGGGAGCTGTTTTTT. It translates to CASRGLAVNTGELFF.